This passage covers 24 T cell receptor beta chains from one sample sequenced in a study of blood T cell repertoires in COVID-19. Sequencing used immunoSEQ multiplex PCR; TCRdb keeps in-frame clones, though not all of them. The table has approximately 300,000 clones, around 90% seen once. Sample: PBMCs or T cells enriched from blood (not recorded which). Receptor source: a man aged 60-69 years who had recovered from COVID-19.

The chain has TRBV2 and TRBJ1-1; 8 bases agree with TRBD1. This CDR3 spans 14 amino acids. V shed 6 bases and J 7 bases; nucleotides not matched to a gene: 10. Per the germline V gene, CDR1 is SNHLY and CDR2 is FYNNEI. For the CDR3, the DNA is TGTGCCAGCAGGCTACAGGGGGTATCGGGTGAAGCTTTCTTT. It encodes CASRLQGVSGEAFF.

The CDR3 sequence: CASSGLDRGSYEQYF. In DNA, the CDR3 is TGTGCCAGCAGCGGGTTAGACAGGGGATCCTACGAGCAGTACTTC. The chain couples TRBV9 to TRBJ2-7; 8 positions match TRBD1. This CDR3 has 15 residues. After removal of 3 bases from V and 1 base from J, the junction contained 6 bases not matched to a gene. Germline CDR1 is SGDLS and CDR2 is YYNGEE.

The V gene is TRBV5-4, the J gene TRBJ1-1, with 7 bases that match TRBD1. Germline values: CDR1 SGHNT, CDR2 YYREEE (reference sequence). The V gene end was trimmed by 4 bases and the J gene end by 3 bases; junction bases not matched to a gene: 6. This CDR3 region has 14 residues. The CDR3 is CASSAKTGDTEAFF. For the CDR3, the DNA is TGTGCCAGCAGCGCTAAAACAGGGGACACTGAAGCTTTCTTT.

The table lists this clone with a few counts. At the DNA level, this CDR3 is encoded by other sequences in the same sample as well. The chain links TRBV7-2 to TRBJ1-5, with D possibly being TRBD1 (6 bases). Germline assignment: CDR1 SGHTA and CDR2 FQGNSA. Trimming removed 1 base from V and 2 bases from J, with 9 bases in between. The CDR3 length is 15 residues. CDR3 nucleotide sequence: TGTGCCAGCAGCTTAGAGGGGGTGGGCAATCAGCCCCAGCATTTT. Translated: CASSLEGVGNQPQHF.

The chain couples TRBV5-1 to TRBJ1-1; TRBD1 matches 7 bases. J was trimmed by 4 bases and V by 0 bases; bases with no gene match: 6. CDR3 size: 15 residues. CDR1 and CDR2 from the germline V gene are SGHRS and YFSETQ. In DNA, the CDR3 is TGCGCCAGCAGCTTGGTAGGGGGCTTGGGCACTGAAGCTTTCTTT. It encodes CASSLVGGLGTEAFF.

The V call is TRBV5-4, the J call TRBJ2-1; unclear D gene. Germline lookup yields CDR1 SGHNT and CDR2 YYREEE (reference sequence). Trimming pared 4 bases from V and 0 bases from J, leaving 11 bases between. The CDR3 has 15 residues. CDR3 residues: CASSESWSSYNEQFF. The CDR3, as DNA: TGTGCCAGCAGCGAGAGCTGGAGCTCCTACAATGAGCAGTTCTTC.

This chain connects TRBV5-4 to TRBJ2-1, with D perhaps TRBD2 (6 bases). The CDR3 spans 14 residues. Per the germline V gene, CDR1 is SGHNT and CDR2 is YYREEE (reference sequence). Trimming shortened V by 1 base and J by 9 bases, and 14 bases separated the two germline ends. CDR3 in amino acids: CASSLLDGSGEQFF. CDR3 nucleotide sequence: TGTGCCAGCAGCTTGTTGGACGGGAGTGGTGAGCAGTTCTTC.

The chain is built from TRBV10-2 and TRBJ2-2; tentative D call: TRBD1 (7 bases). The CDR3 is 15 amino acids. V was pared by 11 bases and J by 4 bases, with 20 bases between. Germline CDR1 WSHSY, CDR2 SAAADI. In DNA form, the CDR3 reads TGCGCCTCCAAGGAGGGACAGACGGGCACCGGGGAGCTGTTTTTT. The encoded protein is CASKEGQTGTGELFF.

V usage is TRBV5-4 and J usage is TRBJ2-3, with TRBD2 identical over 10 bases. V shed 5 bases and J 4 bases; nucleotides not matched to a gene: 13. The CDR3 has 17 residues. The germline V gene has CDR1 SGHNT and CDR2 YYREEE (reference sequence). The CDR3 sequence: CASRWSSGSAAPDTQYF. CDR3 sequence (DNA): TGTGCCAGCAGGTGGTCTAGCGGGAGTGCGGCTCCAGATACGCAGTATTTT.

This sequence joins TRBV2 and TRBJ1-5, with TRBD1 as a possible D gene (6 bases). This CDR3 spans 13 amino acids. The germline V and J ends were trimmed by 7 bases and 6 bases, with 13 bases remaining between them. Germline-derived CDR1 and CDR2 are SNHLY and FYNNEI. CDR3 sequence (DNA): TGTGCCAGCATTCAGGGGTTAGGTCAGCCCCAGCATTTT. Translating gives CASIQGLGQPQHF.

The gene calls are TRBV6-5 and TRBJ1-1; D call uncertain. Germline loops: CDR1 MNHEY, CDR2 SVGAGI. The CDR3 is 13 amino acids. Trimming took off 2 bases at V and 6 bases at J, with 10 bases between the two ends. The CDR3 DNA reads TGTGCCAGCAGTTACCCCGCGGCCTCTGAAGCTTTCTTT. Translating gives CASSYPAASEAFF.

The J gene is TRBJ2-7, the V gene TRBV7-2; D gene ambiguous. Germline CDR1 is SGHTA and CDR2 is FQGNSA. Trimming took off 7 bases at V and 0 bases at J, with 13 bases between the two ends. The CDR3 is 14 residues long. The CDR3 reads CASTPARGSYEQYF. The CDR3 nucleotides are TGTGCCAGCACCCCGGCTCGAGGCTCCTACGAGCAGTACTTC.

J is TRBJ2-1 and V is TRBV6-2 or TRBV6-3; 7 nucleotides line up with TRBD2. The V gene end was trimmed by 6 bases and the J gene end by 4 bases; junction bases not matched to a gene: 12. CDR1 is MNHEY and CDR2 is SVGEGT in the germline V gene. This CDR3 region has 16 residues. This CDR3 reads CASSSARLAEYNEQFF. Written as DNA, the CDR3 is TGTGCCAGCAGCTCTGCGAGGCTAGCGGAGTACAATGAGCAGTTCTTC.

V and J are TRBV21-1 and TRBJ2-3; TRBD2 reflects the table's D call only, with no check against the DNA. TRBV21-1 is an annotated pseudogene. The CDR3 totals 16 residues. CDR3 loop: CASSPAGRLGADTQYF. The CDR3 DNA reads as TGTGCCAGCAGCCCCGCCGGGAGACTAGGGGCAGATACGCAGTATTTT.

This clone was seen only a few times. The J gene is TRBJ1-4, the V gene TRBV9; 8 bases line up with TRBD1. The CDR3 covers 14 residues. The ends lost 4 bases at V and 6 bases at J; junction bases unmatched: 5. Per germline, CDR1 SGDLS and CDR2 YYNGEE. As DNA, the CDR3 is TGTGCCAGCAGCTTTGGACAGGGTGATGAAAAACTGTTTTTT. This encodes CASSFGQGDEKLFF. The full variable domain, rest sourced from reference TRBV9 and TRBJ1-4, is DSGVTQTPKHLITATGQRVTLRCSPRSGDLSVYWYQQSLDQGLQFLIQYYNGEERAKGNILERFSAQQFPDLHSELNLSSLELGDSALYFCASSFGQGDEKLFFGSGTQLSVL.

The chain combines TRBV5-4 with TRBJ2-2; no definite D call. V was shortened by 0 bases and J by 5 bases, with 5 bases between the two germline ends. This CDR3 is built from 13 residues. Germline V gives CDR1 SGHNT, CDR2 YYREEE (reference sequence). The CDR3 region has the DNA TGTGCCAGCAGCTTGGCCGCGACCGGGGAGCTGTTTTTT. This sequence encodes CASSLAATGELFF.

The genes are TRBV9 and TRBJ2-1, with 11 bases identical to TRBD2. CDR3 length equals 15 residues. The V gene end was trimmed by 5 bases and the J gene end by 8 bases; junction bases not matched to a gene: 9. CDR1 SGDLS and CDR2 YYNGEE come from the germline V gene. In nucleotides, the CDR3 is TGTGCCAGCAGAAGGGGACTAGCGGCCAGGGATGAGCAGTTCTTC. This sequence encodes CASRRGLAARDEQFF.

This rearrangement joins TRBV19 to TRBJ2-7, with TRBD1 matching over 10 bases. The CDR3 has 14 residues. Looked up from germline, CDR1 is LNHDA and CDR2 is SQIVND (reference sequence). After removal of 5 bases from V and 2 bases from J, the junction contained 3 bases not matched to a gene. CDR3 protein: CASSPGTGAYEQYF. The CDR3 bases are TGTGCCAGTAGTCCCGGGACAGGGGCCTACGAGCAGTACTTC. Full variable domain (remainder filled in from reference TRBV19 and TRBJ2-7): DGGITQSPKYLFRKEGQNVTLSCEQNLNHDAMYWYRQDPGQGLRLIYYSQIVNDFQKGDIAEGYSVSREKKESFPLTVTSAQKNPTAFYLCASSPGTGAYEQYFGPGTRLTVT.

The chain couples TRBV29-1 to TRBJ2-3, with 12 positions matching TRBD2. Trimming at V came to 7 bases and at J to 5 bases, leaving 7 bases not matched to a gene. CDR1 and CDR2 from the germline V gene are SQVTM and ANQGSEA. CDR3 length equals 14 residues. The CDR3 nucleotides read TGCAGCGCTAGCGGGAGGGCCGGGATAGATACGCAGTATTTT. Residues: CSASGRAGIDTQYF.

In this sample, this clone turned up a few times. The chain has TRBV7-3 and TRBJ2-1, with 8 bases matching TRBD2. This CDR3 has 15 residues. Trimming cost V 2 bases and J 9 bases; bases outside gene matches: 9. Looked up from germline, CDR1 is SGHTA and CDR2 is FQGTGA. The CDR3 DNA reads TGTGCCAGCAGCTTAGCAGCGGGAGTAGGTATTGAGCAGTTCTTC. Translated: CASSLAAGVGIEQFF.

The chain recombines TRBV11-2 with TRBJ2-1, with 7 nucleotides matching TRBD2. Germline loops: CDR1 SGHAT, CDR2 FQNNGV. CDR3 size: 14 residues. Trimming removed 1 base from V and 10 bases from J; junction bases left unmatched: 7. The CDR3 is CASSLGAGVWEQFF. In nucleotides, the CDR3 is TGTGCCAGCAGCTTAGGCGCGGGAGTTTGGGAGCAGTTCTTC.

The gene calls are TRBV11-2 and TRBJ2-1, with no clear D. The V gene's germline CDR1 is SGHAT and CDR2 FQNNGV. The CDR3 sequence is 13 residues long. Trimming shortened V by 5 bases and J by 8 bases, and 13 bases separated the two germline ends. The CDR3 DNA is TGTGCCAGCAGCGAGCCTTTTAGATATGAGCAGTTCTTC. It translates to CASSEPFRYEQFF.

The chain couples TRBV7-2 to TRBJ2-7; 11 bases map to TRBD1. There are 16 residues in the CDR3. Germline V gene data show CDR1 as SGHTA and CDR2 as FQGNSA. V shed 0 bases and J 4 bases; nucleotides not matched to a gene: 5. The CDR3 loop is CASSLAGTGGMYEQYF. CDR3 in DNA: TGTGCCAGCAGCTTAGCGGGGACAGGGGGGATGTACGAGCAGTACTTC. The variable domain in full, completed from reference TRBV7-2 and TRBJ2-7, reads GAGVSQSPSNKVTEKGKDVELRCDPISGHTALYWYRQSLGQGLEFLIYFQGNSAPDKSGLPSDRFSAERTGGSVSTLTIQRTQQEDSAVYLCASSLAGTGGMYEQYFGPGTRLTVT.

The genes are TRBV2 and TRBJ2-3; TRBD2 matches at 12 bases. J was trimmed by 7 bases and V by 5 bases; bases with no gene match: 7. CDR3 size: 15 residues. Germline V lookup: CDR1 SNHLY, CDR2 FYNNEI. The CDR3 sequence: CASSPGLAGLYTQYF. CDR3 sequence (DNA): TGTGCCAGCAGTCCCGGACTAGCGGGACTGTATACGCAGTATTTT.